This section outlines one T cell receptor beta chain sequence together with its context. The table came from immunoSEQ multiplex PCR; TCRdb's copy has only in-frame clones and leaves some out. Here the sample spans about 140,000 clones, approximately 84% being singletons. The sample is drawn from a study of blood T cell repertoires in COVID-19. This CDR3 region has 16 residues. Germline V gene data show CDR1 as MDHEN and CDR2 as SYDVKM. The ends lost 4 bases at V and 1 base at J; junction bases unmatched: 5. Cohort placement rested on clinical history that participants reported themselves. The chain combines TRBV28 with TRBJ2-2, with TRBD1 identical over 8 bases. The sample consisted of PBMCs or T cells enriched from blood (not recorded which). The sequence came from a woman in her forties or fifties with acute COVID-19. CDR3 DNA: TGTGCCAGCAGTTCCTGGACAGGGCGGAACACCGGGGAGCTGTTTTTT. Translating gives CASSSWTGRNTGELFF.